Listed below are T cell receptor beta chains from one sample, sequenced in a study of chemoradiotherapy in HPV16-positive cancers. Sequenced by immunoSEQ multiplex PCR; TCRdb stores in-frame clones only, minus some. This sample has about 13,000 clones, with under 85% found just once. The sequencing used blood, collected from a patient who underwent chemoradiotherapy. These TCRs come from a human donor with HPV-associated anogenital cancer. Both conserved end residues are part of each CDR3.

J: TRBJ1-2
V: TRBV5-6
CDR3: CASTKGQGDGYTF

J: TRBJ2-2
V: TRBV30
CDR3: CAWSGNGGFNTGELFF

J: TRBJ1-5
V: TRBV30
CDR3: CAWRAGGLDQPQHF

J: TRBJ2-7
V: TRBV10-3
CDR3: CATGRDSSYEQYF

J: TRBJ1-2
V: TRBV27
CDR3: CASSFLGTGENYGYTF

J: TRBJ1-2
V: TRBV6-5
CDR3: CASSYRGGSSGYTF

J: TRBJ2-5
V: TRBV4-2
CDR3: CASSQEKWRRGRYQETQYF

J: TRBJ1-1
V: TRBV2
CDR3: CASTMVRDTEAFF

J: TRBJ2-7
V: TRBV5-1
CDR3: CASSLRASGGTHEQYF

J: TRBJ2-1
V: TRBV2
CDR3: CASSLAGVSYNEQFF